This note documents a single T cell receptor (beta chain) sequence. Its specificity is unknown. These data are taken from a study of shared clonotypes between healthy human individuals. Turning to the study itself: CD4 naive and memory got three plates each, CD8 naive two, CD8 memory one. General study points: The sampled material consisted only of blood, and tissue repertoires are likely to differ.

The V gene's germline CDR1 is MNHNY and CDR2 SVGAGI (reference sequence). CDR3 length: 13 amino acids. Trimming cost V 1 base and J 5 bases, with 8 bases left between them. Generated by immunoSEQ multiplex PCR, the TCRdb table keeps only in-frame clones and is missing some. The sample holds approximately 1,500,000 clones, 95% to 99% seen once. The rearrangement joins TRBV6-6 to TRBJ1-1; D not resolved. The sample consisted of naive CD4+ T cells sorted from blood. The subset was: CD45RA+ positively selected. The receptor was derived from a man aged 25 to 45 in good health. The CDR3 loop is CASSYWGETEAFF. In DNA form, the CDR3 reads TGTGCCAGCAGTTACTGGGGAGAGACTGAAGCTTTCTTT.